The 12 T cell receptor beta chains in this list originate from one sample, sequenced in a study of T cells in localized non-small cell lung cancer. Libraries were prepared by immunoSEQ multiplex PCR; TCRdb keeps only in-frame clonotypes and omits some of them. The sample lists 1,500 to 2,000 clones; 24% were seen once. This specimen was lung tumor tissue, taken before any cancer treatment. The receptor set was obtained from a female donor older than 55 with stage II squamous cell lung carcinoma.

Written as DNA, the CDR3 is TGTGCCAGCAGCTCGACAGGGACTGGAAACACCATATATTTT. Its translation: CASSSTGTGNTIYF. V is TRBV11-3 and J is TRBJ1-3, with TRBD1 identical over 7 bases. The CDR3 loop spans 14 amino acids. V shed 4 bases and J 2 bases; nucleotides not matched to a gene: 2. The germline gives CDR1 SGHNT, CDR2 YENEEA.

The CDR3, as DNA: TGCAGCATACGGGGGGCTGAGGAGACCCAGTACTTC. Protein product: CSIRGAEETQYF. The V and J genes are TRBV29-1 and TRBJ2-5; a possible D gene is TRBD2 (7 bases). The V and J ends lost 8 bases and 5 bases respectively, with 15 bases between them. The CDR3 covers 12 residues. Germline V gene lookup returns CDR1 SQVTM and CDR2 ANQGSEA.

This clone was observed a single time. This rearrangement joins TRBV19 to TRBJ2-1; 16 bases agree with TRBD2. CDR3 length: 18 residues. CDR1 LNHDA and CDR2 SQIVND come from the germline V gene (reference sequence). With V trimmed by 4 bases and J by 6 bases, 9 bases remained unmatched. Here the CDR3 reads CASSKDPGLAGGANEQFF. DNA for the CDR3: TGTGCCAGTAGTAAGGATCCGGGACTAGCGGGAGGGGCCAATGAGCAGTTCTTC. The variable domain in full, completed from reference TRBV19 and TRBJ2-1, reads DGGITQSPKYLFRKEGQNVTLSCEQNLNHDAMYWYRQDPGQGLRLIYYSQIVNDFQKGDIAEGYSVSREKKESFPLTVTSAQKNPTAFYLCASSKDPGLAGGANEQFFGPGTRLTVL.

The chain couples TRBV11-3 to TRBJ2-2; 8 bases fit TRBD1. V lost 5 bases, J lost 0 bases, and 14 bases stayed unmatched. The length of the CDR3 is 19 residues. The germline V gene encodes CDR1 SGHNT and CDR2 YENEEA. The CDR3 region is CASSAIAGQAPPNTGELFF. DNA for the CDR3: TGTGCCAGCAGCGCCATCGCGGGACAGGCCCCACCGAACACCGGGGAGCTGTTTTTT.

By sample share, this clone is large. The rearrangement links TRBV6-8 to TRBJ1-5; D uncertain. Germline CDR1 is MNHGY and CDR2 is SAAAGT. With 11 bases removed from V and 0 bases from J, the gap between germline ends came to 14 bases. This CDR3 is 14 amino acids long. The CDR3: CAVSELDSNQPQHF. CDR3 bases: TGTGCCGTCTCCGAGTTAGATAGCAATCAGCCCCAGCATTTT.

This clone rates as large. The chain couples TRBV6-8 to TRBJ1-4, with no clear D. The germline CDR1 and CDR2 sequences are MNHGY and SAAAGT. V lost 6 bases and J lost 7, with 9 bases in between. CDR3 length: 12 residues. CDR3 DNA sequence: TGTGCCAGCAGGAGAGGGTTTGAAAAACTGTTTTTT. Translating gives CASRRGFEKLFF.

This clone was counted a few times. The chain combines TRBV30 with TRBJ2-7; 15 bases align to TRBD2. This CDR3 contains 17 residues. The J segment lost 7 bases and the V segment lost 0 bases, leaving 10 bases of the junction unmatched. The germline CDR1 and CDR2 sequences are GTSNPN and SVGIG (reference sequence). CDR3 protein: CAWSVGWTSGRAGEQYF. In DNA, the CDR3 is TGTGCCTGGAGTGTAGGGTGGACTAGCGGGAGGGCGGGGGAGCAGTACTTC.

This clone has more than one count but fewer than ten. J is TRBJ2-1 and V is TRBV9; TRBD2 is a possible D gene (5 bases). The CDR3 extends over 13 amino acids. Trimming cost V 0 bases and J 7 bases, with 8 bases left between them. Germline-derived CDR1 and CDR2 are SGDLS and YYNGEE. The DNA for the CDR3 is TGTGCCAGCAGCGTAGGAACTAGTAATGAGCAGTTCTTC. The encoded protein is CASSVGTSNEQFF. The whole variable domain, filled in from reference TRBV9 and TRBJ2-1, reads DSGVTQTPKHLITATGQRVTLRCSPRSGDLSVYWYQQSLDQGLQFLIQYYNGEERAKGNILERFSAQQFPDLHSELNLSSLELGDSALYFCASSVGTSNEQFFGPGTRLTVL.

The chain combines TRBV11-3 with TRBJ1-1; tentative D call: TRBD1 (6 bases). The V gene lost 5 bases and the J gene lost 3 bases, with 16 bases spanning the gap. Per the germline V gene, CDR1 is SGHNT and CDR2 is YENEEA. The CDR3 runs to 15 residues. The CDR3 loop reads CASSPRTALYTEAFF. As DNA, the CDR3 is TGTGCCAGCAGCCCGAGGACAGCACTTTACACTGAAGCTTTCTTT. Full variable domain (outside the CDR3, taken from reference TRBV11-3 and TRBJ1-1): EAGVVQSPRYKIIEKKQPVAFWCNPISGHNTLYWYLQNLGQGPELLIRYENEEAVDDSQLPKDRFSAERLKGVDSTLKIQPAELGDSAVYLCASSPRTALYTEAFFGQGTRLTVV.

By frequency in the sample, this clone is medium-sized. This rearrangement joins TRBV9 to TRBJ2-5; 8 nucleotides match TRBD1. After removal of 2 bases from V and 5 bases from J, the junction contained 14 bases not matched to a gene. The CDR3 loop spans 17 amino acids. Germline V gene lookup returns CDR1 SGDLS and CDR2 YYNGEE. The CDR3 loop reads CASSVLPQGAIGETQYF. As DNA, the CDR3 is TGTGCCAGCAGCGTCCTCCCGCAGGGGGCGATAGGGGAGACCCAGTACTTC.

By sample share, this clone is large. V and J are TRBV19 and TRBJ1-4, with TRBD1 matching 7 bases. This CDR3 has 15 residues. Germline loops: CDR1 LNHDA, CDR2 SQIVND (reference sequence). V lost 5 bases to trimming and J lost 8 bases; unmatched junction nucleotides: 11. CDR3 nucleotide sequence: TGTGCCAGTAGTGGGCGACAGGGTGTGGTGGAAAAACTGTTTTTT. Translation gives CASSGRQGVVEKLFF.

CDR3 sequence (DNA): TGCGCCAGCAGCTTGTGGAGGGGGCGTTTTGAAGCTTTCTTT. It yields the protein CASSLWRGRFEAFF. The rearrangement links TRBV5-1 to TRBJ1-1; TRBD1 matches 7 bases. Trimming at V came to 1 base and at J to 7 bases, leaving 7 bases not matched to a gene. Germline CDR1 is SGHRS and CDR2 is YFSETQ. CDR3 length: 14 amino acids. Full variable domain (remainder filled in from reference TRBV5-1 and TRBJ1-1): KAGVTQTPRYLIKTRGQQVTLSCSPISGHRSVSWYQQTPGQGLQFLFEYFSETQRNKGNFPGRFSGRQFSNSRSEMNVSTLELGDSALYLCASSLWRGRFEAFFGQGTRLTVV.